Detailed here is one T cell receptor beta chain. Authors' analysis steps: Reference gene primers were amplified, and this amplification served to estimate nucleated cell counts. Sequenced by immunoSEQ multiplex PCR; TCRdb stores in-frame clones only, minus some. Clone size and V and J calls were adopted from that table, with D and trimming inferred from the DNA. The sample lists approximately 170,000 clones; around 83% were seen once. These data belong to a study of blood T cell repertoires in COVID-19. Study-wide context: Acute and convalescent COVID-19 specimens originated in the United States, Italy and Spain.

Trimming stripped 7 bases from V and 4 bases from J, with 16 bases between. This CDR3 contains 14 residues. Germline-derived CDR1 and CDR2 are GTSNPN and SVGIG (reference sequence). This TCR was recovered from a woman in her seventies who had recovered from COVID-19. The sequencing input was peripheral blood. The chain combines TRBV30 with TRBJ2-2, with D perhaps TRBD2 (7 bases). CDR3 coding DNA: TGTGCCTCCCCGGGGGGCGCCGGCACCGGGGAGCTGTTTTTT. It encodes CASPGGAGTGELFF.